This T cell receptor (beta chain) was documented in a study of cytomegalovirus exposure and HLA in healthy donors listed by TCRdb under 2017. About the investigation overall: In an earlier analysis of under 750 of the donors, approximately 260 Gb of sequence data and just under 120 million unique TCR beta sequences from 180 million or so T cells were reported. Approximately 310 gigabases of sequencing data and around 88 million unique TCR sequences made up an early release that covered several hundred HLA-typed donors. Of the 398 genotyped donors, less than 85% were placed in the genetic ancestry cluster associated with self-reported Caucasian donors. The study aimed to test whether cataloging public T cell receptors could reveal signatures of past pathogen exposure. The T cell repertoires of several hundred subjects were profiled by immunosequencing and related to cytomegalovirus serostatus. Besides the first cohort of about 730 subjects, a separate validation cohort made up of over 100 different subjects was used. High-throughput TCR immunosequencing, statistical association of individual TCRs with disease status, and machine learning were combined to predict cytomegalovirus infection status. In a later analysis, previously published TCR beta repertoires from hundreds of donors were re-analyzed and high-resolution HLA genotyping was added so that TCR occurrence patterns could be studied. The later analysis used no new phenotypic data to find candidate immune exposures, relying instead on TCR beta sequences and their occurrence across donors. An earlier analysis of around 580 of the donors used high-throughput TCR beta sequencing to judge whether each TCR beta V gene segment behaved as functional or pseudogenic. Donor age, sex, ethnicity and CMV serostatus were collected together with the repertoire data. A later genetic analysis used genome-wide SNP genotypes for about three fifths of the 666 donors, treating that subset as a discovery cohort. All discovery cohort repertoires had been generated on a single sequencing platform. Both class I and class II loci were covered by HLA typing, at four-digit resolution. The number of donors typed differed by locus, with roughly 620-630 for A, B, C, DRB1 and DQB1, approximately 500 for DQA1, 600 to 610 for DPA1, and approximately 470 for DPB1. Five DR-DQ haplotypes were treated as single units for association and clustering because of strong linkage in the cohort. Among 350 to 400 genotyped donors of the cohort, an average of about 240,000 unique TCR beta nucleotide sequences were sequenced per donor, roughly 18% of them non-productive.

Library prep was done by the immunoSEQ multiplex PCR assay. The multiplex PCR relied on a mix of 60 forward primers for TCR Vbeta segments and 13 reverse primers for TCR Jbeta segments. The CDR3 region of rearranged TCR beta genes was amplified from genomic DNA with a multiplex PCR assay. The Illumina HiSeq System was used to sequence the amplified TCR beta libraries as 87-base-pair reads. Turning to the authors' computational methods: A later analysis tallied roughly 80 million unique TCR beta chains across the 640 or so repertoires, and some 12 million of those chains were shared by two or more donors. Raw reads were error-corrected and collapsed into unique sequences with a nearest-neighbor algorithm that merged closely related sequences to remove PCR and sequencing errors. To assign V, D and J gene segments, CDR3 sequences were aligned to IMGT reference sequences. Each retained sequence needed at least a six-nucleotide match to both a V gene segment and a J gene segment. A rearrangement was called productive if the CDR3 had no stop codons and remained in frame with V and J, and every other rearrangement was called non-productive. CDR3 was defined by IMGT convention, running from the second conserved V-encoded cysteine to the conserved J-encoded phenylalanine. Sequences without an unambiguous match to a single V gene segment were excluded from the earlier analysis of over 500 of the donors. In an earlier analysis of approximately 590 of the donors, V segments were called functional above 56.7% productive rearrangements and were called segregating when the between-donor standard deviation exceeded 5%. A statistical classification framework was built to diagnose cytomegalovirus status from the catalog of TCR beta chain sequences. In a later analysis, V and J genes were assigned by comparing TCR nucleotide sequences against IMGT/GENE-DB human TR gene sequences. A later analysis assigned CDR3 sequences and most-parsimonious VDJ recombination scenarios with the TCRdist pipeline. In a later analysis, every TCR beta chain was defined by the combination of its CDR3 amino acid sequence and its V-gene family, and reads without a unique V-gene family were dropped. A later analysis removed nearly 600 highly shared, low-generation-probability nucleotide sequences to deal with suspected cross-contamination and a sequencing artifact. In a later analysis, a clonal expansion index was calculated for each public chain from normalized within-repertoire ranks of inferred template counts. In a later analysis, generation probabilities were computed using a VDJ recombination model fitted to out-of-frame rearrangements, and the results were checked against IGoR. Hypergeometric tests were used in a later analysis to score TCR-TCR, TCR-HLA and TCR-CMV co-occurrence, with a repertoire-size bias correction applied to the TCR pairs. False discovery rates were estimated in a later analysis by permuting HLA or CMV assignments 20 times. In a later analysis, co-occurring TCRs were grouped using DBSCAN, and TCRdist sequence similarity was added for clustering within HLA-allele-positive subsets. Repertoires with fewer than 30,000 or more than 120,000 public chains, plus five repertoires with anomalous nucleotide sharing, were excluded from co-occurrence clustering. TCRdb stores this immuneACCESS table with in-frame sequences only. Part of the clones is absent; in the studies checked, under half of the shortfall reflects unresolved V genes, and no reason is known for the rest. V and J calls and clone size are those listed in that table; D and trimming were worked out from the DNA. The sample yields about 200,000 clones; 82% were counted once. About 0.1% of the sample is in the top ten clones.

Trimming takes 0 bases off V and 4 bases off J; junction bases not matched to a gene: 5. CDR3 length: 15 amino acids, cysteine to phenylalanine. Of the read, only the CDR3 DNA is kept; its 45 bases are in frame from base 1. CDR1 and CDR2 are drawn from the germline V gene: SGHRS, YFSETQ. In total, 600 or so healthy bone marrow donors made up the cohort. At the time of sampling, every cohort member was nominally healthy, though immune exposures that went unrecorded were likely present. The donor was CMV seronegative and belonged to the group of 320 or so seronegative cohort members. Each donor provided a peripheral blood sample, and peripheral blood mononuclear cells were used for TCR beta sequencing. The Qiagen DNeasy Blood Extraction Kit was used to extract genomic DNA from the blood cell samples. Comments on this clone: Its antigen is currently not known. One base away there is no much larger clone; base qualities are not given.

Broader findings and caveats from the paper: Most CMV-associated TCR beta chains appeared to be HLA-restricted in a later analysis, and the HLA associations seemed to be driven largely by CMV exposure. Some IMGT-functional V segments, including TRBV6-2 and TRBV6-3, could not be distinguished by the 87-base-pair reads and were therefore excluded. Specific HLA alleles were associated with 15,000 to 20,000 TCR beta sequences at a false discovery rate of 0.05 in a later analysis. The only immune exposure information available for the cohort was CMV serostatus. Linkage disequilibrium might explain the correlated functional status among segregating V segments, but an unknown experimental factor could not be excluded. A later genetic analysis associated a missense DCLRE1C variant with V-gene and J-gene trimming of TCR beta chains, and an independent cohort replicated the association. The study listed 170 or so TCR beta chains as associated with cytomegalovirus. Because HLA typing was unavailable for some donors at each locus, only the typed subset was used in association tests. Compared with the approximately 720-donor mean, donors in an Asian-associated ancestry cluster had fewer N-insertions in productive TCRs, according to a later genetic analysis. Because counts were too low, roughly 16 rarely observed V segments, including chromosome 9 orphons, were excluded from the earlier analysis of around 590 of the donors. Compared with equally common non-associated chains, HLA-associated TCR beta chains in a later analysis were more clonally expanded and had lower generation probabilities. Broadly in line with IMGT annotations, most TCR beta V segments showed up in productive rearrangements about 90% or about 30% of the time in an earlier analysis of around 550 of the donors. This cohort had only TCR beta chains sequenced, and the lack of alpha or paired-chain data limited which features could be detected. Roughly uniform sequencing depth across donors was assumed in presence/absence analyses, although this assumption may not hold. A further reported finding was that TCR beta sequences accurately predicted the HLA-A and HLA-B alleles for most subjects in the first cohort. Assigning TCR associations to individual alleles was difficult when HLA alleles, especially DR and DQ, strongly co-occurred. In a later analysis, TCR association rates were found to vary across HLA loci, with the most associated TCRs seen for DRB1 alleles and the fewest for HLA-C alleles. The authors suggested that the approach could potentially be extended to other disease states and immunological phenotypes. Across donors, most TCR sequences were observed very rarely, whereas some public TCRs were present in many individuals. Cytomegalovirus status was reported to be diagnosed by the classifier with high specificity and sensitivity in both the original and validation cohorts. According to a later analysis, parvovirus B19, influenza, CMV and Epstein-Barr virus appeared linked to several top co-occurrence clusters. A cluster of highly shared sequence variants was judged likely to be a technical artifact of the sequencing pipeline. A few of the identified cytomegalovirus-associated TCR beta chains were confirmed in vitro to be specific for cytomegalovirus antigens.

The chain joins TRBV5-1 to TRBJ2-3, with TRBD2 matching 7 junction bases. The sequence was collected from a boy aged 2 to 9 in good health and CMV-seronegative. Material: PBMCs. The CDR3 amino acid sequence is: CASSLGLAEADTQYF. Read as DNA, the sequence is TGCGCCAGCAGCTTGGGGCTAGCGGAAGCAGATACGCAGTATTTT.